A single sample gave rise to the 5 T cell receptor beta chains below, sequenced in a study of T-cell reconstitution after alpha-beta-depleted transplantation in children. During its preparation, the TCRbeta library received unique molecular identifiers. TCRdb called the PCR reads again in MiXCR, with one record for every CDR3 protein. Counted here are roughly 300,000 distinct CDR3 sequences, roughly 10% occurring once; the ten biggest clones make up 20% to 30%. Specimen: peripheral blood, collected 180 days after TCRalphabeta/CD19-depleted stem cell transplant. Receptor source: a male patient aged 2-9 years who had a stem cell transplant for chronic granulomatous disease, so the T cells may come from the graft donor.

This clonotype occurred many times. Here the CDR3 reads CSACRGGRDNEQFF. DNA of the CDR3: TGCAGCGCTTGTAGGGGCGGGAGGGATAATGAGCAGTTCTTC. The gene calls are TRBV29-1 and TRBJ2-1, with 9 positions matching TRBD2. Losses at the gene ends were 7 bases for V and 7 bases for J; bases not matched to a gene: 11. The germline CDR1 and CDR2 sequences are SQVTM and ANQGSEA. CDR3 length: 14 residues.

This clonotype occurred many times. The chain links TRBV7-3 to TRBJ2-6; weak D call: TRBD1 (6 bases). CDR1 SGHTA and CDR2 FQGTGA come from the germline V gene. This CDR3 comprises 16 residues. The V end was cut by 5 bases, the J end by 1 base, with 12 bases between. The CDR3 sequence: CASSATGVSGANVLTF. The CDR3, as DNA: TGTGCCAGCAGCGCGACAGGAGTTTCTGGGGCCAACGTCCTGACTTTC.

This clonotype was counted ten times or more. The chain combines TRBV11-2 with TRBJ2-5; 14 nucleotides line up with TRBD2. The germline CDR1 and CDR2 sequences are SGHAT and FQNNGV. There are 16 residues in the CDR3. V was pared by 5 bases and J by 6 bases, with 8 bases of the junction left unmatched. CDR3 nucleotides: TGTGCCAGCAGCAGCGCCGGGACTAGCGGGAGACAGACCCAGTACTTC. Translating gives CASSSAGTSGRQTQYF.

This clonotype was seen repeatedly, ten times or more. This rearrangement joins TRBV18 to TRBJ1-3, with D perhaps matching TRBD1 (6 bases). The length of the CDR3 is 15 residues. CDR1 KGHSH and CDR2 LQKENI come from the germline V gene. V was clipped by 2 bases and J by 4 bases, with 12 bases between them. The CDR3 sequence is CASSPKGDGGNTIYF. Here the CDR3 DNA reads TGTGCCAGCTCACCAAAGGGGGACGGCGGAAACACCATATATTTT.

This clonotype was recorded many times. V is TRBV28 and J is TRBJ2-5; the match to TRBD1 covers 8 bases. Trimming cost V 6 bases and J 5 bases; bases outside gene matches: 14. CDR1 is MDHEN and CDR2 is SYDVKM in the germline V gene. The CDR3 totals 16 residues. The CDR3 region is CASRQRLTGAEETQYF. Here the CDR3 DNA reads TGTGCCAGCAGACAAAGATTGACAGGGGCGGAGGAGACCCAGTACTTC.